The sequence of this T cell receptor (beta chain) was determined in a study of CD8+ T cells in alopecia areata. Findings and caveats of the study: Lesional scalp displayed greater clonality than normal scalp, most notably in alopecia totalis/universalis. In blood and scalp, many expanded lesional clones persisted during tofacitinib.

Treatment described: oral pan-JAK inhibitor, 5-10 mg twice daily. Researchers gathered lesional scalp punch biopsies and peripheral blood from patients with alopecia areata. Only a few counts were recorded for this clone. No antigen is known for it. CDR3 length: 13 residues. Germline V lookup: CDR1 SQVTM, CDR2 ANQGSEA. Trimming cost V 4 bases and J 8 bases, with 15 bases left between them. TCR sequencing used cDNA made by reverse transcription of extracted RNA. Clones were read by immunoSEQ multiplex PCR, and TCRdb kept only the in-frame ones, dropping some. The sample yields more than 200,000 clones, around two fifths seen once.

The clonotype comes from a human donor with alopecia areata. V is TRBV29-1 and J is TRBJ2-1; D possibly corresponds to TRBD2 (6 bases). The source was CD4+ T cells sorted from blood, collected at roughly week 38, from a patient treated with tofacitinib. The CDR3 region is CSVAGGVAHEQFF. In DNA form, the CDR3 reads TGCAGCGTTGCCGGGGGAGTGGCGCATGAGCAGTTCTTC.